Sequencing of this T cell receptor (beta chain) was carried out in a study of blood T cell repertoires in COVID-19. Study-wide context: Acute and convalescent COVID-19 specimens originated in the United States, Italy and Spain. In each case, the material was cDNA or gDNA derived from T cells, B-cell-depleted T cells, or PBMCs.

Trimming pared 0 bases from V and 3 bases from J, leaving 15 bases between. Germline V gene sequence: CDR1 ENHRY, CDR2 SYGVKD. This CDR3 spans 16 amino acids. In the source study's methods: Reference gene primer amplification in the assay estimated nucleated cell counts. Sequencing was performed with immunoSEQ multiplex PCR; in TCRdb, only in-frame clones are kept and a portion is missing. The V and J calls and clone size were taken over from that table, and D and trimming were inferred from the DNA. The data hold roughly 100,000 clones, with 84% observed a single time. This clonotype was sampled from a human donor in a cohort sampled during active COVID-19. This chain connects TRBV10-3 to TRBJ2-7, with D possibly matching TRBD2 (5 bases). The sequenced material came from peripheral blood. CDR3: CAISESGAPRYYEQYF. The CDR3 DNA follows: TGTGCCATCAGTGAGTCGGGAGCCCCACGATACTACGAGCAGTACTTC.